This is a list of T cell receptor beta chains from one sample in a study of blood T cells in healthy people across ages. A single record per CDR3 protein comes from TCRdb applying MiXCR to the 5' RACE reads. The profile covers 780,000 or so distinct CDR3 sequences, with approximately 53% appearing a single time and approximately 40% taken by the ten largest. Sequenced sample: blood. The source is an elderly man in good health. Both conserved end residues are part of each CDR3. D genes are given only for firm matches. Rows may omit the clone size; those that give it use once, few, many or a size class.

j_gene: TRBJ1-5
v_gene: TRBV15
d_gene: NA
len: 14
abundance: NA
CDR3nt: TGTGCCACCGGGAGGGCGGGAGGCAATCAGCCCCAGCATTTT
CDR3aa: CATGRAGGNQPQHF

j_gene: TRBJ2-2
v_gene: TRBV7-8
d_gene: TRBD1
len: 16
abundance: once
CDR3nt: TGTGCCAGCAGCTCGGACAGGGTAGCCAACACCGGGGAGCTGTTTTTT
CDR3aa: CASSSDRVANTGELFF

j_gene: TRBJ2-5
v_gene: TRBV20-1
d_gene: NA
len: 16
abundance: NA
CDR3nt: TGCAGTGCTGAGCGCGACGACAGGTCTCGGGGAGAGACCCAGTACTTC
CDR3aa: CSAERDDRSRGETQYF

j_gene: TRBJ2-1
v_gene: TRBV7-9
d_gene: TRBD2
len: 14
abundance: NA
CDR3nt: TGTGCCAGCAGCTCGAGCGGGAAACTCAATGAGCAGTTCTTC
CDR3aa: CASSSSGKLNEQFF

j_gene: TRBJ2-5
v_gene: TRBV7-2
d_gene: NA
len: 15
abundance: NA
CDR3nt: TGTGCCAGCAGCTTAGAGTCCAGGGGGAGGGAGACCCAGTACTTC
CDR3aa: CASSLESRGRETQYF

j_gene: TRBJ2-5
v_gene: TRBV7-9
d_gene: TRBD1
len: 14
abundance: NA
CDR3nt: TGTGCCAGCAGCGCGGACAGGGAGAGGGAGACCCAGTACTTC
CDR3aa: CASSADRERETQYF

j_gene: TRBJ2-7
v_gene: TRBV9
d_gene: TRBD2
len: 14
abundance: NA
CDR3nt: TGTGCCAGCAGTCCCGGGAGGCCCACCTACGAGCAGTACTTC
CDR3aa: CASSPGRPTYEQYF

j_gene: TRBJ1-1
v_gene: TRBV9
d_gene: NA
len: 16
abundance: NA
CDR3nt: TGTGCCAGCAGCGCCAGACCGGGACGGGGGAACACTGAAGCTTTCTTT
CDR3aa: CASSARPGRGNTEAFF

j_gene: TRBJ2-3
v_gene: TRBV20-1
d_gene: TRBD2
len: 15
abundance: NA
CDR3nt: TGCAGTGCTGGGGAGACTAGCGGGATCACAGATACGCAGTATTTT
CDR3aa: CSAGETSGITDTQYF

j_gene: TRBJ1-2
v_gene: TRBV4-1
d_gene: TRBD1
len: 13
abundance: NA
CDR3nt: TGCGCCAGCAGCCCGACAGGGGAGGTTGGCTACACCTTC
CDR3aa: CASSPTGEVGYTF

j_gene: TRBJ2-7
v_gene: TRBV20-1
d_gene: NA
len: 12
abundance: few
CDR3nt: TGCAGTGCCACGGACAGCTCCTACGAGCAGTACTTC
CDR3aa: CSATDSSYEQYF

j_gene: TRBJ1-2
v_gene: TRBV9
d_gene: NA
len: 14
abundance: few
CDR3nt: TGTGCCAGCAGCGTAGAACCTCGACGGGATGGCTACACCTTC
CDR3aa: CASSVEPRRDGYTF

j_gene: TRBJ2-7
v_gene: TRBV2
d_gene: TRBD2
len: 13
abundance: NA
CDR3nt: TGTGCCAGCAAAGCGGGAGTTGGATACGAGCAGTACTTC
CDR3aa: CASKAGVGYEQYF